Following are 3 T cell receptor beta chains from one sample sequenced in a study of T cells in Graves' hyperthyroidism and ophthalmopathy. RNA transcripts were the template for amplifying TCR beta CDR3 regions. The primer set for the first-round RT-PCR of the TCR CDR3 was HTBI. Each CDR3 protein is one row after TCRdb ran MiXCR on the multiplex PCR reads. The repertoire holds around 100,000 distinct CDR3 sequences, with approximately 50% as singletons. The source material was blood. These receptors all stem from a middle-aged man with Graves' hyperthyroidism.

V usage is TRBV2 and J usage is TRBJ2-7; 8 bases map to TRBD2. This CDR3 is built from 15 residues. The ends lost 9 bases at V and 6 bases at J; junction bases unmatched: 16. The germline V gene encodes CDR1 SNHLY and CDR2 FYNNEI. Written as DNA, the CDR3 is TGTGCCAGTTGGCGACTAGCGAAAAAAATAGGCGAGCAGTACTTC. Translated: CASWRLAKKIGEQYF.

The chain employs TRBV6-5 and TRBJ2-7; D remains unclear. Deletions cut 10 bases from V and 9 bases from J, with 16 bases between. Germline loops: CDR1 MNHEY, CDR2 SVGAGI. CDR3 length: 11 amino acids. CDR3 region: CAITLGQPQYF. In DNA form, the CDR3 reads TGTGCCATCACACTTGGGCAGCCGCAGTACTTC.

This clonotype has at least ten counts. The V call is TRBV5-8, the J call TRBJ2-1, with D possibly being TRBD2 (7 bases). The germline V and J ends were trimmed by 4 bases and 7 bases, with 12 bases remaining between them. Germline V lookup: CDR1 SGHTS, CDR2 YDEGEE. The CDR3 is 13 amino acids. The CDR3 is CASSHGGRNEQFF. The CDR3 region has the DNA TGTGCCAGCAGCCACGGGGGGCGGAATGAGCAGTTCTTC. The whole variable domain, remainder taken from reference TRBV5-8 and TRBJ2-1, is EAGVTQSPTHLIKTRGQQATLRCSPISGHTSVYWYQQALGLGLQFLLWYDEGEERNRGNFPPRFSGRQFPNYSSELNVNALELEDSALYLCASSHGGRNEQFFGPGTRLTVL.